This T cell receptor (beta chain) originates from a study of T-cell memory formation after mild COVID-19. TCRdb processed the 5' RACE reads anew with MiXCR; each CDR3 protein has one entry. Seen here are a few hundred thousand distinct CDR3 sequences, around 17% observed once, and the top ten hold roughly 23%. V was trimmed by 3 bases and J by 8 bases, leaving 8 bases between them. The CDR3 runs to 11 residues. Germline CDR1 and CDR2: SGHNT and YYREEE (reference sequence). The rearrangement joins TRBV5-4 to TRBJ1-2; possibly TRBD1 for D (6 bases). Sequencing used PBMCs or a T cell subset sorted from them (not recorded which). The receptor's source is a young man who had mild COVID-19 (a few samples of this study predate the infection). Cell type and time point are not known. The CDR3 DNA sequence: TGTGCCAGCAGCTACGGACAGGGCTACACCTTC. Its translation: CASSYGQGYTF.